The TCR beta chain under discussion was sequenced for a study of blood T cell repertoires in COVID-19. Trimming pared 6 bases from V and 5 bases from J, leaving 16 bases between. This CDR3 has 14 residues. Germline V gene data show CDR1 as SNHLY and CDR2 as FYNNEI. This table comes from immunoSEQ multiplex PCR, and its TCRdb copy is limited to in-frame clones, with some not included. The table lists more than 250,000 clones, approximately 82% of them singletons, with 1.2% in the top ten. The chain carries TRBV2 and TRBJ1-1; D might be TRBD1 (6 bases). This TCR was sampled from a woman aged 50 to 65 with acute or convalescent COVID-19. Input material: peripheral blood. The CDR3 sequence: CASRGFEGETEAFF. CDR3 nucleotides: TGTGCCAGCAGGGGGTTTGAGGGGGAGACTGAAGCTTTCTTT.